This TCR beta chain appears in the sequencing data of a study of control samples from healthy donors and cancer patients. V was clipped by 4 bases and J by 5 bases, with 10 bases between them. The germline V gene encodes CDR1 SGHTS and CDR2 YDEGEE. The CDR3 contains 14 residues. Only in-frame clones appear in the TCRdb table, and some are missing; sequencing was by immunoSEQ multiplex PCR. Among fewer than 90,000 clones listed, around 87% were seen once. The V and J genes are TRBV5-8 and TRBJ1-6, with D unclear. This clonotype was obtained from a man in his forties or fifties in good health. What was sequenced was blood. CDR3: CASSPRPHNSPLHF. The CDR3 DNA is TGTGCCAGCAGCCCGCGTCCGCATAATTCACCCCTCCACTTT.